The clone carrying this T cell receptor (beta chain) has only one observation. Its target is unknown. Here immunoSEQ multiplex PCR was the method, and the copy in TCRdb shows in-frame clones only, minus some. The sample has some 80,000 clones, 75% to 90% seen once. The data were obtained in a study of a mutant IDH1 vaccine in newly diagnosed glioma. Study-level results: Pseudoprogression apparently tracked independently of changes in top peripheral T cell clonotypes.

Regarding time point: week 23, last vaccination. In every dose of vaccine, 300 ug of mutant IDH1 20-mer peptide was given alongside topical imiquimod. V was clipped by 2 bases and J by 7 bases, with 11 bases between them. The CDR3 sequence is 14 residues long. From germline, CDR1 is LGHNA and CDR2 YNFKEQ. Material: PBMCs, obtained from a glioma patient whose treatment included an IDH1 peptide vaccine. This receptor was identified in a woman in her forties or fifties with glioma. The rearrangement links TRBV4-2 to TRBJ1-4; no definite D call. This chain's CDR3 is CASSQRRGLEKLFF. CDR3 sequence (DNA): TGTGCCAGCAGCCAAAGAAGAGGTCTTGAAAAACTGTTTTTT.